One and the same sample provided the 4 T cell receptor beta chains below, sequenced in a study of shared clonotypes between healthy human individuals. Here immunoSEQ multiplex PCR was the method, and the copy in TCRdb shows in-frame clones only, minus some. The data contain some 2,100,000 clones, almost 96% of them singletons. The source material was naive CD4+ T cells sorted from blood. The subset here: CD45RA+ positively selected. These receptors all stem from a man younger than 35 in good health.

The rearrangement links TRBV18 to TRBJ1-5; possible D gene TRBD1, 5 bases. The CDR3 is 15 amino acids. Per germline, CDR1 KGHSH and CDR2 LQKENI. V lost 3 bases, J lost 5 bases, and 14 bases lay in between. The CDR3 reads CASSPLRALDQPQHF. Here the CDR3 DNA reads TGTGCCAGCTCACCGCTCAGGGCCCTTGATCAGCCCCAGCATTTT. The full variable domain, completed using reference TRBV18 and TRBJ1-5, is NAGVMQNPRHLVRRRGQEARLRCSPMKGHSHVYWYRQLPEEGLKFMVYLQKENIIDESGMPKERFSAEFPKEGPSILRIQQVVRGDSAAYFCASSPLRALDQPQHFGDGTRLSIL.

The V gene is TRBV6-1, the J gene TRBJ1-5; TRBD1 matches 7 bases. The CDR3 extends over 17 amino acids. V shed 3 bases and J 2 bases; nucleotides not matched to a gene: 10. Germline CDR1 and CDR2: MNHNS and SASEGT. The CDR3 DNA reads TGTGCCAGCAGTGACGAACAGGGGCGAACGGGCAATCAGCCCCAGCATTTT. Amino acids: CASSDEQGRTGNQPQHF.

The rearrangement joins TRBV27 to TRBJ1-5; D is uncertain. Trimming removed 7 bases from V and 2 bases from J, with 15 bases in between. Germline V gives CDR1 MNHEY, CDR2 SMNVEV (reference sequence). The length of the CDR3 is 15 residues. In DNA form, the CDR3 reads TGTGCCAGCAAAGAGACTTCTTGGGGCAATCAGCCCCAGCATTTT. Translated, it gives CASKETSWGNQPQHF.

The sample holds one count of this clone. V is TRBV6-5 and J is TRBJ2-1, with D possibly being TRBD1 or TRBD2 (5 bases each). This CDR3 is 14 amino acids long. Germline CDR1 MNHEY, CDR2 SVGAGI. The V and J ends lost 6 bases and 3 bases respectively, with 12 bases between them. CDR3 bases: TGTGCCAGCAGCACCGGGGCGTTCTACAATGAGCAGTTCTTC. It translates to CASSTGAFYNEQFF.